This TCR beta chain was sequenced in a study of shared clonotypes between healthy human individuals. As for the study in general: Each donor's CD4 naive and CD4 memory cells filled three plates apiece, CD8 naive two, and CD8 memory one.

Germline CDR1 and CDR2: SGHRS and YFSETQ. The CDR3 covers 15 residues. Caucasian adults living in Nashville, Tennessee, provided all samples. Sequencing used immunoSEQ multiplex PCR; TCRdb keeps in-frame clones, though not all of them. The table has some 2.4 million clones, more than 85% seen once. Material for sequencing was naive CD4+ T cells from PBMCs. Indicated subset: CD45RA+ positively selected. This sequence was found in a man between 18 and 35 years old in good health. Some clones in this sample may be carry-over from other donors' samples. The genes are TRBV5-1 and TRBJ2-5, with unresolved D. The closer fit of TRBJ2-7 to the DNA end suggests the J call may be wrong. CDR3 residues: CASSLDPTASYEQYF. The CDR3 DNA reads as TGCGCCAGCAGCTTGGATCCAACCGCGTCATACGAGCAGTACTTC.